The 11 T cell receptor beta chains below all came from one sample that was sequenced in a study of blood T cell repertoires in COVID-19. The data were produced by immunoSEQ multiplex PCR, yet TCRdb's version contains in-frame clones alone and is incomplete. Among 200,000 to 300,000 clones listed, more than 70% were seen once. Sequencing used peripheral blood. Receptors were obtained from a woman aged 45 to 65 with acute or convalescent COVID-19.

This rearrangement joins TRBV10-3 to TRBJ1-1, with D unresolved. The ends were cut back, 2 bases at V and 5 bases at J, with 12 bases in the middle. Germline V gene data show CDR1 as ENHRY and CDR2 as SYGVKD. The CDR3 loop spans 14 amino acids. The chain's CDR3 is CAISERDSGTEAFF. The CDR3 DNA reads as TGTGCCATCAGTGAGAGGGATTCGGGGACTGAAGCTTTCTTT.

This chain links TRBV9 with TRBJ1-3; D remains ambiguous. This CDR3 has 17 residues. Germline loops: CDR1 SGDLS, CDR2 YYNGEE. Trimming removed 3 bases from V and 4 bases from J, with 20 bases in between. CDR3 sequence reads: CASSGDRRQTVGNTIYF. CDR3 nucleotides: TGTGCCAGCAGCGGAGACCGACGACAAACTGTCGGAAACACCATATATTTT.

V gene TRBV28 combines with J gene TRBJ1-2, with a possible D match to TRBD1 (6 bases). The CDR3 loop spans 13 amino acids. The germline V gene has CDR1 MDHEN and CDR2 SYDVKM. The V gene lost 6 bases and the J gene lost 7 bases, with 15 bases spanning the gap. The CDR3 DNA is TGTGCCAGCAGCCCGACGGGGGGCAGTGGCTACACCTTC. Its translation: CASSPTGGSGYTF.

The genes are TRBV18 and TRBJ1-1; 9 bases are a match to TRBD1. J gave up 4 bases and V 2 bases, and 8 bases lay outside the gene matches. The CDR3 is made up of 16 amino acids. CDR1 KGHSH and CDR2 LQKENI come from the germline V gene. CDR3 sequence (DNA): TGTGCCAGCTCACCAGTCGGGGGACAGGGCGGCACTGAAGCTTTCTTT. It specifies CASSPVGGQGGTEAFF.

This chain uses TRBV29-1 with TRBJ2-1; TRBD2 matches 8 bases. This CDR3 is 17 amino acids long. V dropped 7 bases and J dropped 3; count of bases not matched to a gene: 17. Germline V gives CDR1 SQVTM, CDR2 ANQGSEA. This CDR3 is CSGQGGAGTRFYNEQFF. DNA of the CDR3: TGCAGCGGTCAGGGTGGCGCCGGGACTAGATTCTACAATGAGCAGTTCTTC.

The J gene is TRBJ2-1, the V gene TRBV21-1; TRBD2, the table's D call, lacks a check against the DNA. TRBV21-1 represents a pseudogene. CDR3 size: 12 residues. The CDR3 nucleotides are TGTGCCAGCAGTTCGGGGGGCGATGAGCAGTTCTTC. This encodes CASSSGGDEQFF.

For the CDR3, the DNA is TGTGCCAGCTCTCGAGACAGGGGGGAGACCCAGTACTTC. It specifies CASSRDRGETQYF. V is TRBV18 and J is TRBJ2-5; 9 positions match TRBD1. The CDR3 spans 13 residues. Germline CDR1 reads KGHSH; CDR2 reads LQKENI. V lost 6 bases and J lost 5; bases outside the gene matches: 4.

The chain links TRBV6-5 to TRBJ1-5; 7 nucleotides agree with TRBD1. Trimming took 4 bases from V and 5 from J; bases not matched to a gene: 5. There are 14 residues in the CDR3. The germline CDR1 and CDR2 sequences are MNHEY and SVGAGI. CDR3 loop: CASSSDRQDQPQHF. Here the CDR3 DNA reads TGTGCCAGCAGTTCGGACAGGCAAGATCAGCCCCAGCATTTT.

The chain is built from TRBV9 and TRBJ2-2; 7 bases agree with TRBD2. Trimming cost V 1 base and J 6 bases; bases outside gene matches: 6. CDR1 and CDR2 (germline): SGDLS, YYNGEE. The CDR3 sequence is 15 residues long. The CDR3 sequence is CASSVQAGVAGELFF. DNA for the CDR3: TGTGCCAGCAGCGTACAGGCGGGAGTAGCCGGGGAGCTGTTTTTT.

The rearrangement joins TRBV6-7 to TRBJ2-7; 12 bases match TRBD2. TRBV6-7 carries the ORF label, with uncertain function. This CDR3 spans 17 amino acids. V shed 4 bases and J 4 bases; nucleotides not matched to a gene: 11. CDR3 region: CASSSHGASGRVYEQYF. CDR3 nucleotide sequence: TGTGCCAGCAGTTCTCATGGGGCTAGCGGGAGGGTGTACGAGCAGTACTTC.

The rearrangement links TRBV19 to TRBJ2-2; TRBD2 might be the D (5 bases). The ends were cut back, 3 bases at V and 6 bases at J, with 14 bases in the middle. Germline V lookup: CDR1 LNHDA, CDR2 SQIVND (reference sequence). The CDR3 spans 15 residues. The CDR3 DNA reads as TGTGCCAGTAGTATTAGGAGCGGTCCAGCCGGGGAGCTGTTTTTT. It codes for CASSIRSGPAGELFF.